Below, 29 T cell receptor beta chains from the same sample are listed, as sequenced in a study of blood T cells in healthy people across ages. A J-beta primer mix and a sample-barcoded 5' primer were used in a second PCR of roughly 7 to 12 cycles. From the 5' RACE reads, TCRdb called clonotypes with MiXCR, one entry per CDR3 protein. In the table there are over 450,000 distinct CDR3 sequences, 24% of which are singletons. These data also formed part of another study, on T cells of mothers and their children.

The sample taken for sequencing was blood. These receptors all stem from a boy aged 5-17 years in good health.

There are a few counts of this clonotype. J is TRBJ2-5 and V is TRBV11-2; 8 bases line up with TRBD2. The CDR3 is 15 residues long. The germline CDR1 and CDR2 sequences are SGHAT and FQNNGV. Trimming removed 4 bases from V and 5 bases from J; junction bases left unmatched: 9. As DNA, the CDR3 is TGTGCCAGCAGCTCAGGGGCGCGGGGGGTTGAGACCCAGTACTTC. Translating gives CASSSGARGVETQYF.

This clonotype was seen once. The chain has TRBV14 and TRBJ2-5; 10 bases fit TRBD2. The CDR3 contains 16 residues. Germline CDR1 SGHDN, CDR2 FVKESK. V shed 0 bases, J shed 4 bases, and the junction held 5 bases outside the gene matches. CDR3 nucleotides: TGTGCCAGCAGCCAAGATGGGGCTAGCGGGAGAGAGACCCAGTACTTC. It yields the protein CASSQDGASGRETQYF.

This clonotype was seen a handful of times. The CDR3 DNA sequence: TGTGCCAGCAGCCGACCTAGCGCCCAAGAGACCCAGTACTTC. Its protein product is CASSRPSAQETQYF. The rearrangement links TRBV7-9 to TRBJ2-5, with a tentative D call TRBD2 (6 bases). The ends were cut back, 5 bases at V and 1 base at J, with 11 bases in the middle. The V gene's germline CDR1 is SEHNR and CDR2 FQNEAQ (reference sequence). The CDR3 extends over 14 amino acids.

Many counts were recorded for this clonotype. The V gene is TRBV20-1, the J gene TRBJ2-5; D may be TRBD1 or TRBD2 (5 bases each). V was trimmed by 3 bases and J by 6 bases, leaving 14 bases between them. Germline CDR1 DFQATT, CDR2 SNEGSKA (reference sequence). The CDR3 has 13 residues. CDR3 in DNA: TGCAGTGCTAGGGGGGATTCCGTGAAGACCCAGTACTTC. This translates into CSARGDSVKTQYF.

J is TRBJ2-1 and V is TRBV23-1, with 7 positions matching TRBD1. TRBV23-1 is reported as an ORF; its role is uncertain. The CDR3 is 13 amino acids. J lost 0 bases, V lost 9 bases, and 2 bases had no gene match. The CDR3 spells CARQGISYNEQFF. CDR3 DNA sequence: TGCGCCAGACAGGGGATCTCCTACAATGAGCAGTTCTTC.

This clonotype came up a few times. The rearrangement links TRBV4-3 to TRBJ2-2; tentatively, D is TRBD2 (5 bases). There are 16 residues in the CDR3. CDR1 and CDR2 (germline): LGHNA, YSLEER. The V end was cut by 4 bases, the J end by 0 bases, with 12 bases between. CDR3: CASSRRPGTNTGELFF. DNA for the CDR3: TGCGCCAGCAGCCGGCGTCCCGGGACGAACACCGGGGAGCTGTTTTTT.

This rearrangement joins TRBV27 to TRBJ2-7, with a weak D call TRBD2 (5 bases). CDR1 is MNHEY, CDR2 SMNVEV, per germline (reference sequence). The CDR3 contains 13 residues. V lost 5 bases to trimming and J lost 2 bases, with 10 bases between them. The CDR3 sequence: CASSRAGAYEQYF. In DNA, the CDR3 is TGTGCCAGCAGTAGGGCCGGGGCCTACGAGCAGTACTTC.

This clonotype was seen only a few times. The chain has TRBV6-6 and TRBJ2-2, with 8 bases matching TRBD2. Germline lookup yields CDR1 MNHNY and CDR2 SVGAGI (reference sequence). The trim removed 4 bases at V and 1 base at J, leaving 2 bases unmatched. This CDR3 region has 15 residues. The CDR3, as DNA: TGTGCCAGCAGTTCGGCGGGGGGGAACACCGGGGAGCTGTTTTTT. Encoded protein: CASSSAGGNTGELFF.

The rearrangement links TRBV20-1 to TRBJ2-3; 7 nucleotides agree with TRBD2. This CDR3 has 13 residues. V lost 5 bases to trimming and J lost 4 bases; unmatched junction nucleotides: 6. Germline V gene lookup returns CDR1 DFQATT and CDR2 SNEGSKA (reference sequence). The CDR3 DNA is TGCAGTGCTGAACGGGACTATTCAGATACGCAGTATTTT. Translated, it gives CSAERDYSDTQYF.

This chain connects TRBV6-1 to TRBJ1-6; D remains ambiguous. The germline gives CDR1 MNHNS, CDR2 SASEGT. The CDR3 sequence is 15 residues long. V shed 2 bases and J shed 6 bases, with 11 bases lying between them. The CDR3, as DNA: TGTGCCAGCAGTGAATGGAGGGATTCTAATTCACCCCTCCACTTT. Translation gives CASSEWRDSNSPLHF.

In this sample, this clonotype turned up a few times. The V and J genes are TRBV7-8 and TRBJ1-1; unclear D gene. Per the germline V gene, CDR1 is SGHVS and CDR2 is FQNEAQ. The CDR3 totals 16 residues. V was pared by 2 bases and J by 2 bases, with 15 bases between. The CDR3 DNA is TGTGCCAGCAGCTTAACCTCGATGCTCCTCAACACTGAAGCTTTCTTT. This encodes CASSLTSMLLNTEAFF.

The CDR3 sequence is CASRTTRANNSPLHF. CDR3 sequence (DNA): TGTGCCAGCAGGACAACCAGGGCAAATAATTCACCCCTCCACTTT. V is TRBV6-5 and J is TRBJ1-6, with D tentatively TRBD1 (5 bases). Per germline, CDR1 MNHEY and CDR2 SVGAGI. V shed 6 bases and J shed 5 bases, with 14 bases lying between them. The CDR3 has 15 amino acids.

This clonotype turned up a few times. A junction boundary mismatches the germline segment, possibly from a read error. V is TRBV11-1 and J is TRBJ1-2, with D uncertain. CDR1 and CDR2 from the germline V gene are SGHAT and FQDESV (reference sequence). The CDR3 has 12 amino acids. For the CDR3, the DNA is TGTGCCAGCTGGGAGATTAACCATGGCTACACCTTC. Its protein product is CASWEINHGYTF.

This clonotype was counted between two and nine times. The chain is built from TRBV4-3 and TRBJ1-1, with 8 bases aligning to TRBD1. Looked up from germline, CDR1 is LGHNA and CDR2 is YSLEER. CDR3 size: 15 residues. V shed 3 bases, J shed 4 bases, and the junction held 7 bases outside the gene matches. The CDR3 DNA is TGCGCCAGCAGCCAGGGCCTTACAGGGGGCACTGAAGCTTTCTTT. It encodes CASSQGLTGGTEAFF.

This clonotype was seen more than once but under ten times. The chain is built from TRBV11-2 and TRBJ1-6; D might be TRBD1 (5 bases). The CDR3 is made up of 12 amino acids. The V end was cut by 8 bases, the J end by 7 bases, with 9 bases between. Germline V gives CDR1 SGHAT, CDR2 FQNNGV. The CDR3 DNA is TGTGCCAGCGGGGACTTAAATTCACCCCTCCACTTT. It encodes CASGDLNSPLHF.

The DNA of the CDR3 is TGTGCCAGCAGCATGCCGCGGGGGCCTCGGGAAAAACTGTTTTTT. Encoded protein: CASSMPRGPREKLFF. The gene calls are TRBV7-8 and TRBJ1-4; weak D call: TRBD1 (6 bases). The V gene lost 5 bases and the J gene lost 8 bases, with 18 bases spanning the gap. CDR1 SGHVS and CDR2 FQNEAQ come from the germline V gene. The CDR3 sequence is 15 residues long.

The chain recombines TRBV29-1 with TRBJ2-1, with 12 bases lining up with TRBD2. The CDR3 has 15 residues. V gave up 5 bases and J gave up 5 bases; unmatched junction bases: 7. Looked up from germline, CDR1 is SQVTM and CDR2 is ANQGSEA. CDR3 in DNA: TGCAGCGTTAGAAACCGACTAGCGGGAGACAATGAGCAGTTCTTC. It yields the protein CSVRNRLAGDNEQFF.

The CDR3 sequence is CASSDAGHQETQYF. In DNA form, the CDR3 reads TGTGCCAGCAGTGATGCGGGCCACCAAGAGACCCAGTACTTC. The chain couples TRBV2 to TRBJ2-5; possible D gene TRBD2, 5 bases. The length of the CDR3 is 14 residues. Germline lookup yields CDR1 SNHLY and CDR2 FYNNEI. The V end lost 3 bases, the J end lost 0 bases, and 8 bases lay between the germline ends.

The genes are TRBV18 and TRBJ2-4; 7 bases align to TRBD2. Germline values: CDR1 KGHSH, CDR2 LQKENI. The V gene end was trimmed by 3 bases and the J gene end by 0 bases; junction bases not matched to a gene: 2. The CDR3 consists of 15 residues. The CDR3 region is CASSPLAVAKNIQYF. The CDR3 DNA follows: TGTGCCAGCTCACCGCTAGCGGTAGCCAAAAACATTCAGTACTTC.

This CDR3 reads CSAALAGGEQFF. CDR3 bases: TGCAGTGCTGCACTAGCGGGAGGGGAGCAGTTCTTC. The rearrangement joins TRBV20-1 to TRBJ2-5, with 13 bases that match TRBD2. The J call is in doubt because the DNA end fits TRBJ2-1 better. The germline V gene has CDR1 DFQATT and CDR2 SNEGSKA (reference sequence). The CDR3 spans 12 residues.

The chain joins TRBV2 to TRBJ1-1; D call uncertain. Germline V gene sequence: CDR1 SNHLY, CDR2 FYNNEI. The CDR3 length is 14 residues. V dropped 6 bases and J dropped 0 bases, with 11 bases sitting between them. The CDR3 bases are TGTGCCAGCAGGCAACATGGCATGAACACTGAAGCTTTCTTT. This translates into CASRQHGMNTEAFF.

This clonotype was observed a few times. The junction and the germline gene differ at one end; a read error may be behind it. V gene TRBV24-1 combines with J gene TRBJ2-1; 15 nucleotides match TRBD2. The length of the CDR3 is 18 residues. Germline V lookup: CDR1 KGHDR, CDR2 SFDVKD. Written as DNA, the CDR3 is TGTGCCACCAGTGAACCCGGACTAGCGGGAGGGACCTACACTGAGCAGTTCTTC. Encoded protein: CATSEPGLAGGTYTEQFF.

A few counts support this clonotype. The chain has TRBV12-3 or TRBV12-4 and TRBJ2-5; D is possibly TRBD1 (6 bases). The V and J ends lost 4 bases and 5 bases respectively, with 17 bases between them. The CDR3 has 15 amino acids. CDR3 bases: TGTGCCAGCAGTTCTCGGTTGAGACAGGAGGAGACCCAGTACTTC. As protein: CASSSRLRQEETQYF.

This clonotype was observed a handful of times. CDR3 in amino acids: CSARVGGGTEAFF. In nucleotides, the CDR3 is TGCAGTGCCCGGGTCGGGGGCGGGACTGAAGCTTTCTTT. The genes are TRBV20-1 and TRBJ1-1, with D maybe TRBD1 (6 bases). The germline V gene has CDR1 DFQATT and CDR2 SNEGSKA (reference sequence). With 6 bases removed from V and 5 bases from J, the gap between germline ends came to 16 bases. This CDR3 region has 13 residues.

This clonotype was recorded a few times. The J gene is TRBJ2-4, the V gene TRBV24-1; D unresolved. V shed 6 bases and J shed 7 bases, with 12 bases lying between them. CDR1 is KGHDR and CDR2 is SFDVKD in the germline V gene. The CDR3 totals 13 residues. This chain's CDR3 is CATSLRTGNIQYF. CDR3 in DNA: TGTGCCACCAGTCTAAGGACCGGGAACATTCAGTACTTC.

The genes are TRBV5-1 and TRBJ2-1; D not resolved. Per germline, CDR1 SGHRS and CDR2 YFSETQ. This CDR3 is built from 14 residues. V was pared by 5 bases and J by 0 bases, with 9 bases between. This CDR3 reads CASRGFYSYNEQFF. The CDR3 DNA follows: TGCGCCAGCAGAGGTTTCTACTCCTACAATGAGCAGTTCTTC.

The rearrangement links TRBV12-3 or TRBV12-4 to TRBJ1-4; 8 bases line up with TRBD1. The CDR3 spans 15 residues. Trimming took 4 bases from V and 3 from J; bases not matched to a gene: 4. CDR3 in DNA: TGTGCCAGCAGTTACCAGGGGGCGCCTAATGAAAAACTGTTTTTT. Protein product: CASSYQGAPNEKLFF.

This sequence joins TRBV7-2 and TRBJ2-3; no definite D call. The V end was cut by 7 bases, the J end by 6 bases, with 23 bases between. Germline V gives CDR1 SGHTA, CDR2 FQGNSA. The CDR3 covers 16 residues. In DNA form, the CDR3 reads TGTGCCAGCACCAACACGGCTACCCCTAATATGGATACGCAGTATTTT. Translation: CASTNTATPNMDTQYF.

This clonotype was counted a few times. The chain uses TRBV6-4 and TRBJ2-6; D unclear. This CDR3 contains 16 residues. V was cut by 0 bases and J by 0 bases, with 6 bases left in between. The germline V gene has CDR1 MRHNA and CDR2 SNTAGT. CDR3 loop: CASSDSQRSGANVLTF. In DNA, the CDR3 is TGTGCCAGCAGTGACTCTCAACGCTCTGGGGCCAACGTCCTGACTTTC.